This T cell receptor (beta chain) was sequenced during a study of technical replicates of blood from several donors. Generated by immunoSEQ multiplex PCR, the TCRdb table keeps only in-frame clones and is missing some. The sample yields 55,000 to 80,000 clones, roughly 98% seen once. The sequence was obtained from a human donor in good health. Sequencing was carried out using T cells isolated from PBMCs.

CDR3 coding DNA: TGTGCCAGCAGTATTCTACCGGGACTAGCTTTCTATGAGCAGTTCTTC. Its protein is CASSILPGLAFYEQFF. The V gene is TRBV27, the J gene TRBJ2-1; 9 bases fit TRBD2. CDR1 is MNHEY and CDR2 is SMNVEV in the germline V gene (reference sequence). Trimming cost V 5 bases and J 8 bases; bases outside gene matches: 13. The CDR3 extends over 16 amino acids.